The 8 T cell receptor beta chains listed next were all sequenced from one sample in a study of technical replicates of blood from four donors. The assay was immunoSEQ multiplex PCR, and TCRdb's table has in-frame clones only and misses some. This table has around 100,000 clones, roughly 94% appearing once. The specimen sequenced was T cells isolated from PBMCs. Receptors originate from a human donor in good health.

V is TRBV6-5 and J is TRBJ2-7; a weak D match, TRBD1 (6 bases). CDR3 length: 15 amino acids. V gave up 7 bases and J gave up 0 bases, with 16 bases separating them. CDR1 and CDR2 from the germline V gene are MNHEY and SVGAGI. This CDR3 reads CASKEQGPLSYEQYF. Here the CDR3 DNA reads TGTGCCAGCAAGGAACAGGGTCCACTCTCCTACGAGCAGTACTTC.

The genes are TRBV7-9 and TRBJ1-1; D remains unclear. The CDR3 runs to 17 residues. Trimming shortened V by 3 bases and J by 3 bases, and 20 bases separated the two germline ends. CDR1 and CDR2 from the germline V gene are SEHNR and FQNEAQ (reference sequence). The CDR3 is CASSFSTHSPSDTEAFF. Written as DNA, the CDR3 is TGTGCCAGCAGCTTTTCTACTCACAGTCCCTCCGACACTGAAGCTTTCTTT.

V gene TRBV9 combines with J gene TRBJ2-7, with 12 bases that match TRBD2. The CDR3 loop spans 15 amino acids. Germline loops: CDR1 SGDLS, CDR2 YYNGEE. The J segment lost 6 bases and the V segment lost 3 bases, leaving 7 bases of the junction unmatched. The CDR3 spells CASSGRTSGILEQYF. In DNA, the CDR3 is TGTGCCAGCAGCGGCCGGACTAGCGGGATCCTCGAGCAGTACTTC.

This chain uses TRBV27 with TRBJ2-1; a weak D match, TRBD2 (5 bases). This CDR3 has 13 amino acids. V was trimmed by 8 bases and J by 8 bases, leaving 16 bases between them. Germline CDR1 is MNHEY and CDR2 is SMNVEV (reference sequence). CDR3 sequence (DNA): TGTGCCAGCCATGGACTCCTAGTCTATGAGCAGTTCTTC. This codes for CASHGLLVYEQFF.

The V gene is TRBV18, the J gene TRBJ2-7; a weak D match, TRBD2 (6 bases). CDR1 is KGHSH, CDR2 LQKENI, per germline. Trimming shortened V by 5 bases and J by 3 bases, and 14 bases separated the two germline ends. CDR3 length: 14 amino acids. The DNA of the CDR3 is TGTGCCAGCTCAGGGGAGACTAGTGGCTACGAGCAGTACTTC. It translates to CASSGETSGYEQYF.

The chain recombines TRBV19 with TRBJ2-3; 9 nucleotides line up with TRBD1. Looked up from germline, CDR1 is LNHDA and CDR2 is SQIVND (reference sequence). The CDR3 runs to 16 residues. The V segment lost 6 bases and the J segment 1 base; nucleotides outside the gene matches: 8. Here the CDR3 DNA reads TGTGCCAGTAGCGACGGGACAGGGAGGGGCACAGATACGCAGTATTTT. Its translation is CASSDGTGRGTDTQYF.

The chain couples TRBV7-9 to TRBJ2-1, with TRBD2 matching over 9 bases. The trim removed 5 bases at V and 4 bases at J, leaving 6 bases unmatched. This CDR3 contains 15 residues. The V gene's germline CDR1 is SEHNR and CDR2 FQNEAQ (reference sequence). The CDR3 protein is CASSPSGTGYNEQFF. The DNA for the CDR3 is TGTGCCAGCAGCCCTAGCGGGACCGGATACAATGAGCAGTTCTTC.

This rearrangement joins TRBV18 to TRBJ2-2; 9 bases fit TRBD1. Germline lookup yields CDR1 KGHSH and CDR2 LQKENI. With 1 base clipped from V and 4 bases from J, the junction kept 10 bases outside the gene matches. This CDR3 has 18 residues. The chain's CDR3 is CASSPLSRDRDVTGELFF. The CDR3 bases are TGTGCCAGCTCACCACTGAGTAGGGACAGGGACGTCACCGGGGAGCTGTTTTTT.